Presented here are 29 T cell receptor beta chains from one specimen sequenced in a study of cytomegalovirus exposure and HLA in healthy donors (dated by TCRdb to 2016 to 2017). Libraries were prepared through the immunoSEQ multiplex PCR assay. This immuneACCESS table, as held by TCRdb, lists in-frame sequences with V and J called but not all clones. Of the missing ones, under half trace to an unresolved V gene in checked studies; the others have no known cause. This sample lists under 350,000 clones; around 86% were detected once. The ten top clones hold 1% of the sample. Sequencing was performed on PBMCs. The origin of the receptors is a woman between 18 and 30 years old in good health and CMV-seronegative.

The CDR3 region is CASSFQQGPGEETQYF. CDR3 in DNA: TGCGCCAGCAGCTTCCAACAGGGTCCCGGGGAGGAGACCCAGTACTTC. This chain uses TRBV5-1 with TRBJ2-5, with D perhaps matching TRBD1 (6 bases). V lost 2 bases and J 5 bases, leaving 19 bases between the germline ends. Germline CDR1 and CDR2: SGHRS and YFSETQ. The CDR3 length is 16 residues.

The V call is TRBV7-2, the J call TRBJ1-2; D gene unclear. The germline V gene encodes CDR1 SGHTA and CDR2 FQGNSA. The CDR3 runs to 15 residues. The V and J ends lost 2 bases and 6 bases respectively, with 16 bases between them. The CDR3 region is CASSLPDFAVNGYTF. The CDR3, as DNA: TGTGCCAGCAGCTTACCCGATTTCGCGGTGAATGGCTACACCTTC.

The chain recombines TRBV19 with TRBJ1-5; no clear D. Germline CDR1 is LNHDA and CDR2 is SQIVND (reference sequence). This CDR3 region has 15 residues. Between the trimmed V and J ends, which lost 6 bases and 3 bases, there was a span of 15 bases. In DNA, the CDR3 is TGTGCCAGTAGACTACGACGGGGTCTCAATCAGCCCCAGCATTTT. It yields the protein CASRLRRGLNQPQHF.

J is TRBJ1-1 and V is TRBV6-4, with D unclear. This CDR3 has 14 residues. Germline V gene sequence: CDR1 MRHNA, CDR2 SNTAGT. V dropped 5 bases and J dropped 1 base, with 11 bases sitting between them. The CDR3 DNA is TGTGCCAGCAGTTACAGCACTCAGAACACTGAAGCTTTCTTT. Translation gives CASSYSTQNTEAFF.

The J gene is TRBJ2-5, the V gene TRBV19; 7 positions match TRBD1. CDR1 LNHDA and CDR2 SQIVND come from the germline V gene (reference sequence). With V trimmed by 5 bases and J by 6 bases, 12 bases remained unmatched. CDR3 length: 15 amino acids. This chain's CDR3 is CASSSIQGSLQTQYF. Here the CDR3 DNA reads TGTGCCAGTAGTTCCATACAGGGGAGCCTACAGACCCAGTACTTC.

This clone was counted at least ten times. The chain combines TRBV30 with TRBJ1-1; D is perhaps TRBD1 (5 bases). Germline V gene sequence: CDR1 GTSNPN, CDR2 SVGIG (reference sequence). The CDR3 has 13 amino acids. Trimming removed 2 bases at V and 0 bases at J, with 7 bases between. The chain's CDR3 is CAWSWTLNTEAFF. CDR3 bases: TGTGCCTGGAGTTGGACACTGAACACTGAAGCTTTCTTT.

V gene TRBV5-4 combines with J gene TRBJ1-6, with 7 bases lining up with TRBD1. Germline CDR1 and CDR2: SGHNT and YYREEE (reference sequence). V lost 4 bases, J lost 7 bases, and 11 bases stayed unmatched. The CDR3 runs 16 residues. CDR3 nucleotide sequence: TGTGCCAGCAGCCCTGGGACAGTCGGGGGAAATTCACCCCTCCACTTT. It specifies CASSPGTVGGNSPLHF.

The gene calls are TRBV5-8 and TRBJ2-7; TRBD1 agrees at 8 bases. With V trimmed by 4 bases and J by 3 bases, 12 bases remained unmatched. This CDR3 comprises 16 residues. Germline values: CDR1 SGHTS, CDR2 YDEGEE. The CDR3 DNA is TGTGCCAGCAGCCCAGGAGGGACAGGCGGCTTCTACGAGCAGTACTTC. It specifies CASSPGGTGGFYEQYF.

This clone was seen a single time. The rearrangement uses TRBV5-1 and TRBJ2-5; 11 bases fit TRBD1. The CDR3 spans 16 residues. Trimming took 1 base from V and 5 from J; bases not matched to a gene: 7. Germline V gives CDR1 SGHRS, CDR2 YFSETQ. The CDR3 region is CASSLFPGQGVETQYF. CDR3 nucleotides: TGCGCCAGCAGCTTGTTCCCGGGACAGGGGGTTGAGACCCAGTACTTC.

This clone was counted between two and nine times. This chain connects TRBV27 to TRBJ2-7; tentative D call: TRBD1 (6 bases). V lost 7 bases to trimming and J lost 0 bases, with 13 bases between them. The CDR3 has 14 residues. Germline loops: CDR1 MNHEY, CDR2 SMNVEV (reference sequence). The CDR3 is CASKPGTPSYEQYF. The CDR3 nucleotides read TGTGCCAGCAAACCCGGGACACCCTCCTACGAGCAGTACTTC.

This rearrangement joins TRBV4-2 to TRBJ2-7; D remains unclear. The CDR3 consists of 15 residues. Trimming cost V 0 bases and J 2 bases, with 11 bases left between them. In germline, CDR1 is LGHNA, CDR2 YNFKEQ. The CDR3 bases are TGTGCCAGCAGCCAAGACCGAATCAGTGCCTACGAGCAGTACTTC. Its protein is CASSQDRISAYEQYF.

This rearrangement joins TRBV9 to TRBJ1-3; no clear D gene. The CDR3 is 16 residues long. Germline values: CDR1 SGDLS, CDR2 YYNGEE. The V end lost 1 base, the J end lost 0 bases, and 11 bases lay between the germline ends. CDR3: CASSVTSRSSGNTIYF. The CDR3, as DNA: TGTGCCAGCAGCGTAACTTCACGGAGCTCTGGAAACACCATATATTTT.

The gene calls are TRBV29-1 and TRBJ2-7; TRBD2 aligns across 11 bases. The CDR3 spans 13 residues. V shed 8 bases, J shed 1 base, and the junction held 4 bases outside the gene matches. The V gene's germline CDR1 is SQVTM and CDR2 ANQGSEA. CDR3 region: CSTWTSGSYEQYF. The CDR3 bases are TGCAGCACCTGGACTAGCGGGTCCTACGAGCAGTACTTC.

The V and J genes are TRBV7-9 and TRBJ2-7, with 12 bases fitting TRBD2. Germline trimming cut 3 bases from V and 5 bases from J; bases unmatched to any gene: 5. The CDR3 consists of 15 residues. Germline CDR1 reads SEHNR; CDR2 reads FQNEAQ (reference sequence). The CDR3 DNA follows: TGTGCCAGCAGCTTTCGGACTAGCGGGAACCACGAGCAGTACTTC. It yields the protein CASSFRTSGNHEQYF.

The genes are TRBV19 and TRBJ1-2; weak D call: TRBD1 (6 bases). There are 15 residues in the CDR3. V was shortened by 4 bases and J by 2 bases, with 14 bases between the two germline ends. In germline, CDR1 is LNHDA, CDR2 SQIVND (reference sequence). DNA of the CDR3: TGTGCCAGTAGTACTGAGATTACAGGGAACTATGGCTACACCTTC. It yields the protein CASSTEITGNYGYTF.

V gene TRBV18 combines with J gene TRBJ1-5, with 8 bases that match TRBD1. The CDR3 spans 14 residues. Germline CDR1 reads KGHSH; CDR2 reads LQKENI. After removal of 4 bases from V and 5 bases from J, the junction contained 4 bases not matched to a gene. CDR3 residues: CASSRDRKDQPQHF. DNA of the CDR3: TGTGCCAGCTCACGGGACAGGAAGGATCAGCCCCAGCATTTT.

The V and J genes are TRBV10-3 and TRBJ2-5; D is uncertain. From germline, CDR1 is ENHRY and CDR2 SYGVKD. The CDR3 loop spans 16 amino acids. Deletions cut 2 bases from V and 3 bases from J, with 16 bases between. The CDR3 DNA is TGTGCCATCAGTGAGGGTACAGACCCATTGAAAGAGACCCAGTACTTC. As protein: CAISEGTDPLKETQYF.

CDR3: CASRRLNQPQHF. The CDR3 DNA sequence: TGTGCCAGCAGACGACTGAATCAGCCCCAGCATTTT. V usage is TRBV7-2 and J usage is TRBJ1-5; no definite D call. In germline, CDR1 is SGHTA, CDR2 FQGNSA. The germline V and J ends were trimmed by 6 bases and 4 bases, with 7 bases remaining between them. This CDR3 has 12 amino acids.

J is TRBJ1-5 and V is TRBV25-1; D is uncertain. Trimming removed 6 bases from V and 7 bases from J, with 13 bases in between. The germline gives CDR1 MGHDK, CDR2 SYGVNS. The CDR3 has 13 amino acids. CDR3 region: CASSLDGGQPQHF. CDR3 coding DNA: TGTGCCAGCAGCCTGGACGGAGGACAGCCCCAGCATTTT.

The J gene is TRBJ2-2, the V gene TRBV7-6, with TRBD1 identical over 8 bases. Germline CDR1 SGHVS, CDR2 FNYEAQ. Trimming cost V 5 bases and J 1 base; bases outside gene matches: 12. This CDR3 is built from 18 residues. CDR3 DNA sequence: TGTGCCAGCAGCCCCCGGGCCGCGGGACAGGAGAACACCGGGGAGCTGTTTTTT. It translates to CASSPRAAGQENTGELFF.

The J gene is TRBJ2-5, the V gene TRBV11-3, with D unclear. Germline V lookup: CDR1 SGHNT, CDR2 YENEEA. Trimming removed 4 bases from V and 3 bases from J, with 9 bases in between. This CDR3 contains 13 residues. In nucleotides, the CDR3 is TGTGCCAGCAGCTCTGGCACCAAAGAGACCCAGTACTTC. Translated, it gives CASSSGTKETQYF.

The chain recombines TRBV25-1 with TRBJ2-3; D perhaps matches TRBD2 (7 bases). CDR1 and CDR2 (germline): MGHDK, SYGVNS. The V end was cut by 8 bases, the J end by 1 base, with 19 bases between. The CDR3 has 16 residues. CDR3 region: CASSVGGAARTDTQYF. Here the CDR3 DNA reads TGTGCCAGCTCTGTAGGGGGGGCGGCCCGCACAGATACGCAGTATTTT.

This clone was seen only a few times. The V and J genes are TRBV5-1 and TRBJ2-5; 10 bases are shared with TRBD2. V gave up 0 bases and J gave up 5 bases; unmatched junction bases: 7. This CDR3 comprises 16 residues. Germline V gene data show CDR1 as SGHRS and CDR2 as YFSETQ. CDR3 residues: CASSLALAGDGETQYF. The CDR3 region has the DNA TGCGCCAGCAGCTTGGCCCTAGCGGGGGATGGGGAGACCCAGTACTTC.

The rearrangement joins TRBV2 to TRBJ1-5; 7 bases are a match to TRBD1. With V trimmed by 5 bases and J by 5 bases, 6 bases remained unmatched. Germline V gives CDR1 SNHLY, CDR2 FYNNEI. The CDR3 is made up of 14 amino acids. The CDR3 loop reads CASSKDRVYQPQHF. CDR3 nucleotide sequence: TGTGCCAGCAGTAAAGACAGGGTGTATCAGCCCCAGCATTTT.

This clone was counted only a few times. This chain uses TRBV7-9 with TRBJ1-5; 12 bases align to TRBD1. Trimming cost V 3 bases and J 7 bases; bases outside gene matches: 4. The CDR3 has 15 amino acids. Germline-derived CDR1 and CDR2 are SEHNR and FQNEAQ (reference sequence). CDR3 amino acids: CASSFGTGGRQPQHF. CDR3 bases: TGTGCCAGCAGCTTCGGGACAGGGGGCAGACAGCCCCAGCATTTT.

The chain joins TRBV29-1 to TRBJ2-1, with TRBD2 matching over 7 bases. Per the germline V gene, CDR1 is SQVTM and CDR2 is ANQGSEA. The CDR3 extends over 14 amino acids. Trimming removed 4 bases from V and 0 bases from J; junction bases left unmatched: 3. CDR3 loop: CSVAGGVSYNEQFF. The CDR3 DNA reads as TGCAGCGTTGCGGGGGGAGTCTCCTACAATGAGCAGTTCTTC.

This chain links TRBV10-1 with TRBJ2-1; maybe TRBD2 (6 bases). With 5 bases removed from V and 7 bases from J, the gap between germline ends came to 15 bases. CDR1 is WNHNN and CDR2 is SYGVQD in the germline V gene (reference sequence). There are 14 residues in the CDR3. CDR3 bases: TGCGCCAGCAGTCAAACCGGGACTCGGAATGAGCAGTTCTTC. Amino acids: CASSQTGTRNEQFF.

CDR3 coding DNA: TGCGCCAGCAGCCGCCCGGTGTCGAGCTCCTACAATGAGCAGTTCTTC. Translated, it gives CASSRPVSSSYNEQFF. This chain joins TRBV4-3 and TRBJ2-1; no clear D gene. Germline V gene lookup returns CDR1 LGHNA and CDR2 YSLEER. Trimming removed 4 bases at V and 0 bases at J, with 13 bases between. The CDR3 runs to 16 residues.

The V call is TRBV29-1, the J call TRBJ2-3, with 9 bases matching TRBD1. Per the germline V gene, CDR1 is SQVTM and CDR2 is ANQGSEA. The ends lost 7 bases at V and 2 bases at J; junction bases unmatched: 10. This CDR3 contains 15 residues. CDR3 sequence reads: CSASGTGKVTDTQYF. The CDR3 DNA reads TGCAGCGCATCCGGGACAGGGAAGGTCACAGATACGCAGTATTTT.